This T cell receptor beta chain comes out of a study of sequential checkpoint blockade in melanoma. Across the whole study: Maintenance nivolumab came after either treatment sequence. After nivolumab or ipilimumab alone, roughly 20 patients had week-13 rebiopsies. The study's findings and limits: Clinical benefit was about 30 times likelier when tumor T-cell fraction and clonality increased. Tumor T-cell fraction and clonality correlated with PD-L1 and CD8+ counts.

A remark on this clone: As yet, its antigen is unknown.

Germline CDR1 reads SGHRS; CDR2 reads YFSETQ. The CDR3 runs to 14 residues. Trimming pared 0 bases from V and 3 bases from J, leaving 9 bases between. Assay: immunoSEQ multiplex PCR; the TCRdb copy retains only in-frame clones and omits some. The table has about 11,000 clones, around 30% seen once. Noted treatment: randomized to nivolumab then ipilimumab (arm A) or the reverse (arm B). The chain has TRBV5-1 and TRBJ1-1, with D hard to call. This specimen was tumor tissue (inferred from file names), taken from a patient given nivolumab and ipilimumab in sequence. This receptor was taken from a human donor with melanoma. In DNA form, the CDR3 reads TGCGCCAGCAGCTTGGTTGGCAGTCACACTGAAGCTTTCTTT. As protein: CASSLVGSHTEAFF. The full variable domain, rest sourced from reference TRBV5-1 and TRBJ1-1, is KAGVTQTPRYLIKTRGQQVTLSCSPISGHRSVSWYQQTPGQGLQFLFEYFSETQRNKGNFPGRFSGRQFSNSRSEMNVSTLELGDSALYLCASSLVGSHTEAFFGQGTRLTVV.